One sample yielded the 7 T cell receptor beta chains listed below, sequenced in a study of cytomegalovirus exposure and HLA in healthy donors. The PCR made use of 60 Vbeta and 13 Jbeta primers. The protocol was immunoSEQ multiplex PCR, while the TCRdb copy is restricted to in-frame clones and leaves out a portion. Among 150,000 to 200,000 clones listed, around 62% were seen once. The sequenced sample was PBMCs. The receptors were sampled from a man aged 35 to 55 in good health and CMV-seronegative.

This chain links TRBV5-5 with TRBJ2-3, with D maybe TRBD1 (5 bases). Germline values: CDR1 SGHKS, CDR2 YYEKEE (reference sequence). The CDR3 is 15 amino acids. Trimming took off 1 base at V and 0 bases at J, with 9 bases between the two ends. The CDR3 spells CASSLYAGSTDTQYF. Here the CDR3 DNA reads TGTGCCAGCAGCTTGTACGCAGGGAGCACAGATACGCAGTATTTT.

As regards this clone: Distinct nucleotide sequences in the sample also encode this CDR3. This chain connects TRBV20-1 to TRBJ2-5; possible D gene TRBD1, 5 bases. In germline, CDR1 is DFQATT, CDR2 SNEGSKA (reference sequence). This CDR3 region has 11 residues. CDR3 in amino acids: CSAQDQETQYF. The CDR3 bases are TGCAGCGCACAGGACCAAGAGACCCAGTACTTC.

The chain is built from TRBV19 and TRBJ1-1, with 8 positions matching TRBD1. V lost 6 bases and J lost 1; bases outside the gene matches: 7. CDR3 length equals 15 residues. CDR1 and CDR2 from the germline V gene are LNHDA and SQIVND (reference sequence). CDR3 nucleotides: TGTGCCAGTAGGATGGACAGGGAGGCGAACACTGAAGCTTTCTTT. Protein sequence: CASRMDREANTEAFF.

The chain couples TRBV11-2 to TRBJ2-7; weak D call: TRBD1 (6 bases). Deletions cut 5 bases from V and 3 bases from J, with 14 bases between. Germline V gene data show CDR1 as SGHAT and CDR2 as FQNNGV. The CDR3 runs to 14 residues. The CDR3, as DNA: TGTGCCAGCAGCCCAAGGACAGCCTTCTACGAGCAGTACTTC. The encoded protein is CASSPRTAFYEQYF. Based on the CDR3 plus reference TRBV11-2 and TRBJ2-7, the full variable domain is EAGVAQSPRYKIIEKRQSVAFWCNPISGHATLYWYQQILGQGPKLLIQFQNNGVVDDSQLPKDRFSAERLKGVDSTLKIQPAKLEDSAVYLCASSPRTAFYEQYFGPGTRLTVT.

The CDR3 spells CASSLSETQYF. The CDR3 DNA reads TGTGCCAGCAGCTTATCGGAGACCCAGTACTTC. This chain connects TRBV7-8 to TRBJ2-5; no definite D call. The length of the CDR3 is 11 residues. V was clipped by 2 bases and J by 5 bases, with 3 bases between them. Germline CDR1 reads SGHVS; CDR2 reads FQNEAQ.

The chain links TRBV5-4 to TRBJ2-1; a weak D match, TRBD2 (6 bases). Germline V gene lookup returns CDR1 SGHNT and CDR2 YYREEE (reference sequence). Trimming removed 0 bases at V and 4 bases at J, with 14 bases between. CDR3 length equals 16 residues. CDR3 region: CASSLGGGGAYNEQFF. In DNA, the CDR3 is TGTGCCAGCAGCTTGGGAGGAGGAGGGGCATACAATGAGCAGTTCTTC.

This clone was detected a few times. CDR3 DNA sequence: TGTGCCAGCAGTGAAGGGAGGGATCTTTATTATGGCTACACCTTC. Translation: CASSEGRDLYYGYTF. The rearrangement links TRBV6-1 to TRBJ1-2, with D unclear. The V and J ends lost 1 base and 5 bases respectively, with 14 bases between them. Germline CDR1 MNHNS, CDR2 SASEGT. The CDR3 consists of 15 residues.